This TCR beta chain came from a study of PD-1 blockade in classical Hodgkin lymphoma. Study-wide results and limits: Newly diagnosed patients were reported to exhibit reduced baseline TCR diversity relative to healthy donors. Later analyses included only patients treated at least 1 year post-ASCT.

As concerns this clone: Its antigen is currently unknown.

Using immunoSEQ multiplex PCR, the repertoire was profiled, and TCRdb retains in-frame clones only, with some absent. Among approximately 99,000 clones, about four fifths were seen once, and the ten largest hold less than 20%. Per the germline V gene, CDR1 is SGHVS and CDR2 is FNYEAQ. There are 15 residues in the CDR3. V was clipped by 0 bases and J by 5 bases, with 10 bases between them. All patients relapsed after autologous stem cell transplantation, and brentuximab vedotin exposure varied. Classifying best responses yielded complete response, partial response or progressive disease. This TCR came from a human donor with classical Hodgkin lymphoma. The sample consisted of peripheral blood mononuclear cells (PBMCs), taken before the second cycle of nivolumab. The genes are TRBV7-6 and TRBJ2-2, with D perhaps TRBD1 (6 bases). The CDR3 is CASSLALGATGELFF. The DNA of the CDR3 is TGTGCCAGCAGCTTAGCGCTGGGGGCGACCGGGGAGCTGTTTTTT.